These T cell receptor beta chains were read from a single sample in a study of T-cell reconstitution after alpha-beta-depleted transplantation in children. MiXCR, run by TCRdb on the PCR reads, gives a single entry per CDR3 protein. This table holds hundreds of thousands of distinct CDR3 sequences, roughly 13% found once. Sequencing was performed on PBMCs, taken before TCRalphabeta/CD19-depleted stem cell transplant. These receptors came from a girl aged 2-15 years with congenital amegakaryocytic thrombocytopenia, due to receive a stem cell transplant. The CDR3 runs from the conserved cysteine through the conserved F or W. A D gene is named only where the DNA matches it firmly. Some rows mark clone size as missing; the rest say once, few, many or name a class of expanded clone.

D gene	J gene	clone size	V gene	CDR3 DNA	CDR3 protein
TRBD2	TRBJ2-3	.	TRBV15	TGTGCCACCGGCTGGCGGGAGATGGGAGATACGCAGTATTTT	CATGWREMGDTQYF
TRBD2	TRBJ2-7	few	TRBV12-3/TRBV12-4	TGTGCCAGCCTGGGCGGGAGGGCCTACGAGCAGTACTTC	CASLGGRAYEQYF
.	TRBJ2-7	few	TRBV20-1	TGCAGTGCCCAGGACGCAAGCCCCTACGAGCAGTACTTC	CSAQDASPYEQYF
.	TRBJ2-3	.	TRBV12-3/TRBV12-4	TGTGCCAGCAGACTACGACCGGGTACGCAGTATTTT	CASRLRPGTQYF
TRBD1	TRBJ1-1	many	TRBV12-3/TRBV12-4	TGTGCCAGCAGTTTAGCGCTAATCCCCAGTAGACAGGGGTACACTGAAGCTTTCTTT	CASSLALIPSRQGYTEAFF
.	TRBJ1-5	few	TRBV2	TGTGCCAGCAGTGAATTAAGGGGGATGCAGCCCCAGCATTTT	CASSELRGMQPQHF
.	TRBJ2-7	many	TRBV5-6	TGTGCCAGCAGCTCCCTGCCTTACGAGCAGTACTTC	CASSSLPYEQYF
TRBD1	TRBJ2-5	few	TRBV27	TGTGCCAGCAGTCCACTACAGGGGAGAGGGGAGACCCAGTACTTC	CASSPLQGRGETQYF
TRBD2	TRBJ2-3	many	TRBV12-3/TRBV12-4	TGTGCCAGCAGTTTAGTCCTAAGGGGACTAGCGGGAGAGGATCCTCGTACGCAGTATTTT	CASSLVLRGLAGEDPRTQYF
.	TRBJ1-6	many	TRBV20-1	TGCAGTGCTCTATCACCCCCAGGGGAAAATTCACCCCTCCACTTT	CSALSPPGENSPLHF
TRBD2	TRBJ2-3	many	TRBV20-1	TGCAGTGCTAGCGAAAGCGGGAGAGGTACAGATACGCAGTATTTT	CSASESGRGTDTQYF
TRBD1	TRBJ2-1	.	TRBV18	TGTGCCAGCTCACCCGACAGGGCGGTAGGTGAGCAGTTCTTC	CASSPDRAVGEQFF
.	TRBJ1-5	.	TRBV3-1	TGTGCCAGCAGCCAAGACGTACGGAATCAGCCCCAGCATTTT	CASSQDVRNQPQHF
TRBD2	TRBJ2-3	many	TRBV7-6	TGTGCCAGCAGCCCCCAACTAGCGAGCACAGATACGCAGTATTTT	CASSPQLASTDTQYF
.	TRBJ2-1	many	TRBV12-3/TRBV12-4	TGTGCCAGCAGCTACTGGACCGAGCAGTTCTTC	CASSYWTEQFF
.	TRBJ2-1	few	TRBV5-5	TGTGCCAGCAGCCTATACCTCAGGGAAGCGAATGAGCAGTTCTTC	CASSLYLREANEQFF